This T cell receptor (beta chain) emerged from a study of identical twins. The study's findings and limits: Beta out-of-frame sequences showed weaker excess twin sharing. Analyses based on zero insertions could be partly confounded by invariant MAIT and iNKT cells.

To note about this clonotype: What it binds is not known.

The germline CDR1 and CDR2 sequences are SGHAT and FQNNGV. V shed 7 bases and J shed 1 base, with 13 bases lying between them. The CDR3 consists of 14 residues. Addition of a universal primer site occurred through template switching, and cDNA carried unique molecular identifiers. TCRdb re-derived calls from the 5' RACE reads in MiXCR, one entry per CDR3 protein. The sample lists 1.5 million to 2 million distinct CDR3 sequences, about 32% occurring once. The sequencing input was cord blood. The rearrangement uses TRBV11-2 and TRBJ1-2; no reliable D call. This TCR was sampled from a newborn girl in good health. CDR3 nucleotides: TGTGCCAGCACCGGGTTACCCCGTAACTATGGCTACACCTTC. Its protein is CASTGLPRNYGYTF.